This T cell receptor (beta chain) originates from a study of T cell repertoires in cytomegalovirus infection. Looking at the study overall: Shared public TCR beta signatures pointed to both CMV infection and a matching HLA type.

TCRdb re-analysed the reads in MiXCR, keeping a single row per CDR3 protein. The sample lists about 830,000 distinct CDR3 sequences, 32% seen once, with about an eighth in the top ten. Study observations and caveats: In two of eight donors, the top clonotype was HLA-C-restricted CMV-specific. People with CMV and the relevant HLA were identified by cumulative public TCR beta family frequency.

This clonotype was seen a few times. What it binds is not known. The V and J ends lost 6 bases and 8 bases respectively, with 7 bases between them. This CDR3 contains 10 residues. Germline V gene lookup returns CDR1 LNHDA and CDR2 SQIVND (reference sequence). Sequenced material: cultured CD8+ T cells from PBMCs, taken from culture after CMV antigen stimulation. The chain is built from TRBV19 and TRBJ1-2, with TRBD1 as a possible D gene (6 bases). This TCR came from a human donor in good health (CMV status not recorded). Some clones in this sample may be carry-over from other donors' samples. CDR3 nucleotide sequence: TGTGCCAGTAGAGGACAGGGCTACACCTTC. This translates into CASRGQGYTF.